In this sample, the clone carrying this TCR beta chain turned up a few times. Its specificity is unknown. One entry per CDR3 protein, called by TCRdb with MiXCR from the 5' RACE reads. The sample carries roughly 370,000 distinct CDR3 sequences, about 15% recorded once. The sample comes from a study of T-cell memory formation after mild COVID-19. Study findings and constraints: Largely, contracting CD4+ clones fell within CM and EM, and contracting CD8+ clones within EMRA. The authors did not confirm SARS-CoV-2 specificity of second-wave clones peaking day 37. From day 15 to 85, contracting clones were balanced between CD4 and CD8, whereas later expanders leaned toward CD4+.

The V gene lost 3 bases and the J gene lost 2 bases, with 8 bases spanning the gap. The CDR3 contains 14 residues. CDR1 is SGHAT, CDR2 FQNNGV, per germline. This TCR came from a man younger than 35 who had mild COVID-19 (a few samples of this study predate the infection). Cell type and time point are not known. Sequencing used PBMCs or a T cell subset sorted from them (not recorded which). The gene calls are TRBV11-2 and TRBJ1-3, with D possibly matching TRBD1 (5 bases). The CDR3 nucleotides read TGTGCCAGCAGCTTGTGGGGGGCTGGAAACACCATATATTTT. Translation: CASSLWGAGNTIYF.